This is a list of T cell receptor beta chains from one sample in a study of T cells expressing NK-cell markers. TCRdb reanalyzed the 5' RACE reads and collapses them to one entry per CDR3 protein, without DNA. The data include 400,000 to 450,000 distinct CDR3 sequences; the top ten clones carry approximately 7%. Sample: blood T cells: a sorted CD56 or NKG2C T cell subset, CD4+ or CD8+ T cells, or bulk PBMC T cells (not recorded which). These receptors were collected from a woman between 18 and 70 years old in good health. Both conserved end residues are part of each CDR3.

CASSSYSGTGELFF TRBJ2-2 14 TRBV11-2
CSAHLQLMNTEAFF TRBJ1-1 14 TRBV20-1
CASSSWTDTQYF TRBJ2-3 12 TRBV3-1
CASSPKTPGQGSYEQYF TRBJ2-7 17 TRBV5-4
CAWKTTGNTIYF TRBJ1-3 12 TRBV30
CASSLSQGGLWSPLHF TRBJ1-6 16 TRBV27
CASSLGGQGAPLHF TRBJ1-6 14 TRBV5-1
CASRGGGPGYEQYF TRBJ2-7 14 TRBV28
CSAVEREKLFF TRBJ1-4 11 TRBV20-1
CASSSTGRGEGQPQHF TRBJ1-5 16 TRBV27
CASSQELGSTNYEQYF TRBJ2-7 16 TRBV4-3
CASSQEAVGTGWTGELFF TRBJ2-2 18 TRBV4-3
CASSPQGTGDSYEQYF TRBJ2-7 16 TRBV18
CASSPPSQETQYF TRBJ2-5 13 TRBV18
CSAEAGTEKNIQYF TRBJ2-4 14 TRBV20-1
CSAREGSNTEAFF TRBJ1-1 13 TRBV20-1